These 7 T cell receptor beta chains came from one sample sequenced in a study of graft-versus-host responses after intestinal transplantation. The repertoire was sequenced with immunoSEQ multiplex PCR; TCRdb's copy has only in-frame clones and lacks some. The sample lists roughly 77,000 clones, 80% to 90% occurring once. Antigen specificity for these receptors is unknown. The sample was unstimulated CD8+ T cells sorted from spleen or lymph node cells, taken before intestinal transplant. The receptors were gathered from a human donor who received an intestinal transplant.

The CDR3 region is CASVSGSSYEQYF. The DNA for the CDR3 is TGTGCCAGCGTATCAGGTTCCTCCTACGAGCAGTACTTC. The genes are TRBV6-6 and TRBJ2-7; D is undetermined. The V gene's germline CDR1 is MNHNY and CDR2 SVGAGI (reference sequence). The CDR3 contains 13 residues. V dropped 8 bases and J dropped 0 bases, with 11 bases sitting between them.

This rearrangement joins TRBV9 to TRBJ2-3; 7 positions match TRBD1. CDR3 length: 16 residues. CDR1 is SGDLS, CDR2 YYNGEE, per germline. Germline trimming cut 0 bases from V and 5 bases from J; bases unmatched to any gene: 9. CDR3 DNA: TGTGCCAGCAGCGTAGCTGTAGACAGGGCGGTAGATACGCAGTATTTT. Its protein product is CASSVAVDRAVDTQYF.

The CDR3 reads CASSGGRGNYGYTF. The CDR3 DNA is TGTGCCAGTAGCGGGGGTAGGGGTAACTATGGCTACACCTTC. The rearrangement uses TRBV19 and TRBJ1-2; D perhaps matches TRBD1 (5 bases). Per germline, CDR1 LNHDA and CDR2 SQIVND (reference sequence). The V end lost 6 bases, the J end lost 1 base, and 12 bases lay between the germline ends. CDR3 size: 14 residues.

J is TRBJ2-7 and V is TRBV29-1; D possibly corresponds to TRBD1 (6 bases). V was trimmed by 7 bases and J by 3 bases, leaving 13 bases between them. This CDR3 is 12 amino acids long. CDR1 and CDR2 from the germline V gene are SQVTM and ANQGSEA. In DNA, the CDR3 is TGCAGCGCTGGACAGAACGACTACGAGCAGTACTTC. Amino acid sequence: CSAGQNDYEQYF.

The chain combines TRBV27 with TRBJ1-1; D perhaps matches TRBD1 (6 bases). Trimming took 3 bases from V and 0 from J, leaving 8 bases between them. CDR3 length: 14 residues. Germline values: CDR1 MNHEY, CDR2 SMNVEV (reference sequence). Written as DNA, the CDR3 is TGTGCCAGCAGTTTCCAGGGGATGAACACTGAAGCTTTCTTT. It codes for CASSFQGMNTEAFF.

The rearrangement joins TRBV19 to TRBJ1-5; 7 nucleotides align to TRBD1. The CDR3 has 14 residues. The V segment lost 7 bases and the J segment 2 bases; nucleotides outside the gene matches: 5. Germline values: CDR1 LNHDA, CDR2 SQIVND (reference sequence). CDR3 DNA sequence: TGTGCCAGTACCGGGACAGAAGGCAATCAGCCCCAGCATTTT. This gives the protein CASTGTEGNQPQHF.

The DNA of the CDR3 is TGTGCCAGCAGTGAACACGGGAACACTGAAGCTTTCTTT. This codes for CASSEHGNTEAFF. This rearrangement joins TRBV25-1 to TRBJ1-1; the D is unclear. Trimming left V 2 bases short and J 1 base short, with 5 bases between. The CDR3 loop spans 13 amino acids. Germline V gives CDR1 MGHDK, CDR2 SYGVNS. The variable domain in full, with the rest retrieved from reference TRBV25-1 and TRBJ1-1, is EADIYQTPRYLVIGTGKKITLECSQTMGHDKMYWYQQDPGMELHLIHYSYGVNSTEKGDLSSESTVSRIRTEHFPLTLESARPSHTSQYLCASSEHGNTEAFFGQGTRLTVV.